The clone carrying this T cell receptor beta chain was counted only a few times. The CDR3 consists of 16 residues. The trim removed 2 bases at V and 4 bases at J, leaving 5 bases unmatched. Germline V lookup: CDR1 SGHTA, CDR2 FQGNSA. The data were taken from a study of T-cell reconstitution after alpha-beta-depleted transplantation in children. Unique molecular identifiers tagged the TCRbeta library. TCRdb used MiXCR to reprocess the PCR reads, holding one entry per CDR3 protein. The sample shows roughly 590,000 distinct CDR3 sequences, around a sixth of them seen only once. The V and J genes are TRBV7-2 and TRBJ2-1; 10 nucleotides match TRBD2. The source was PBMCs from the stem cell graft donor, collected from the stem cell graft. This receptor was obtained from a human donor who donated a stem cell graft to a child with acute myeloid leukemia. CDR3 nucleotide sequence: TGTGCCAGCAGCTTAATGACTAGCGGGCCTTACAATGAGCAGTTCTTC. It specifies CASSLMTSGPYNEQFF.